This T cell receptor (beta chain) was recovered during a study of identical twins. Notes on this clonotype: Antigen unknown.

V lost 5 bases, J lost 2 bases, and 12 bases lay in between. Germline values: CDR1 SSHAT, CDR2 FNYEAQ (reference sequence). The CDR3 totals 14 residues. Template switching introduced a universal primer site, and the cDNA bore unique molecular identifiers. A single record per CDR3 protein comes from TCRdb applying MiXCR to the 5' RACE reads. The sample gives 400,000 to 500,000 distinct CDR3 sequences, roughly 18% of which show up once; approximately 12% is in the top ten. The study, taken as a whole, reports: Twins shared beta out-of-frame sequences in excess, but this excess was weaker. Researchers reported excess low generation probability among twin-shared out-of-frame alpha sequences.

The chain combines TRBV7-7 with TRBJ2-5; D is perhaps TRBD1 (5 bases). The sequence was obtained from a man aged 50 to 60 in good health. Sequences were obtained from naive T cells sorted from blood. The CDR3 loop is CASSGAGWQETQYF. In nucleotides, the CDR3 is TGTGCCAGCAGCGGGGCAGGGTGGCAAGAGACCCAGTACTTC.